This T cell receptor (beta chain) derives from a study of blood T cell repertoires in COVID-19. This CDR3 region has 15 residues. Deletions cut 1 base from V and 0 bases from J, with 7 bases between. The germline gives CDR1 LNHDA, CDR2 SQIVND (reference sequence). Assay: immunoSEQ multiplex PCR; the TCRdb copy retains only in-frame clones and omits some. The repertoire holds about 220,000 clones, with about 87% as singletons. Sequencing used PBMCs or T cells enriched from blood (not recorded which). The chain joins TRBV19 to TRBJ1-5; no clear D gene. The source of this sequence is a woman aged 25 to 39 who had recovered from COVID-19. CDR3 in amino acids: CASSIGQSSNQPQHF. As DNA, the CDR3 is TGTGCCAGTAGTATAGGGCAGTCTAGCAATCAGCCCCAGCATTTT.